This TCR beta chain was found in a study of graft-versus-host responses after intestinal transplantation (dated by TCRdb to the early 2020s). Concerning the study at large: Recipients received multivisceral, liver-intestinal, or isolated intestinal transplants. Every recipient was given anti-thymocyte globulin induction, followed by about 3 years of maintenance tacrolimus and steroids. Graft-versus-host and host-versus-graft alloreactive T cell clones were tracked in the graft, circulation and bone marrow after intestinal transplantation using bulk TCR-beta CDR3 sequencing. To identify alloreactive clones, pre-transplant mixed lymphocyte reaction products were sequenced and then compared with unstimulated pre-transplant donor and recipient T cells. The cohort enrolled 24 intestinal transplant recipients including one retransplant, and a few patients lacking pretransplant specimens were excluded. Donor T cell macrochimerism was defined as a peak of at least 4% donor T cells among recipient peripheral blood mononuclear cells. Samples from a few later patients were sequenced in-house on an Illumina MiSeq with MiXCR processing rather than by the commercial service.

Library preparation was by the immunoSEQ multiplex PCR assay. In most patients, genomic DNA was isolated using the Qiagen DNeasy Blood and Tissue Kit and sent frozen to Adaptive Biotechnologies for TCR sequencing. For most patients, high-throughput TCR-beta CDR3 sequencing of genomic DNA was performed by Adaptive Biotechnologies. As for the authors' bioinformatics: TCR sequencing data were retrieved from Adaptive's ImmunoSEQ software for roughly 20 patients, whereas a few other patients were processed with MiXCR and VDJtools. CD4 versus CD8 sorting errors were corrected by removing sequences found in both subsets at a frequency ratio below 5:1. CDR3 nucleotide sequences shared between donor and recipient were removed because their origin could not be assigned. Alloreactive clones required at least 2-fold expansion over unstimulated cells and minimum CFSE-low frequency of 0.002% (template counts) or 0.001% (read counts). Mappable clones were those detected in sequenced pre-transplant spleen, lymph node, or MLR CFSE-low populations of the donor or recipient. The cumulative frequency of alloreactive clones was calculated as a percentage of all sequences, weighted by copy number. TCRdb obtained this table from immuneACCESS and retained in-frame rearrangements with V and J assigned. These tables miss some clones; where compared with another copy, unresolved V genes account for less than half of the shortfall, and the remainder is unexplained. The V and J calls and the clone size are those of that table, but D and trimming were determined from the DNA. This sample comprises over 45,000 clones, 90% to 95% of them detected only once. The biggest ten clones account for 0.38% of the sample.

The junction carries 17 bases between V and J, which are trimmed by 6 bases and 3 bases respectively. CDR1 is given as SQVTM and CDR2 as ANQGSEA, both from the germline V gene. The CDR3 covers 14 residues, taking in both the cysteine and the phenylalanine. Only the CDR3 DNA is retained, 42 bases long and in frame from the first base. Read against the paper, the sample's time point label means: cells obtained before transplantation from donor or recipient. CD3+CD4+ and CD3+CD8+ populations were FACS-sorted from unstimulated pre-transplant donor and recipient cells taken from spleen or lymph nodes. With regard to this clone: What this receptor recognizes is not known. No base qualities exist here, and no much larger clone lies one base off it.

Here is what the overall study found, with its caveats: GvH clones were detected in recipient bone marrow, and some of these GvH clones were observed earlier in ileal mucosa or blood, consistent with an intestinal mucosal origin. The conclusions were limited by the relatively low number and heterogeneity of the intestinal transplant patients. Early after transplant, declines in HvG clones were associated with peak levels of circulating GvH clones. In the allografts of patients with donor T cell macrochimerism, GvH to HvG T cell clonal ratios were high.

This TCR came from a human donor who was the organ donor for an intestinal transplant. This chain joins TRBV29-1 to TRBJ1-1, with TRBD1 as a weak D call on 5 bases. Sequencing was performed on unstimulated CD4+ T cells sorted from spleen or lymph node cells, taken before transplant. The nucleotides read TGCAGCGTCCTTGGGAGAACAGGCTACACTGAAGCTTTCTTT. Its protein product is CSVLGRTGYTEAFF.